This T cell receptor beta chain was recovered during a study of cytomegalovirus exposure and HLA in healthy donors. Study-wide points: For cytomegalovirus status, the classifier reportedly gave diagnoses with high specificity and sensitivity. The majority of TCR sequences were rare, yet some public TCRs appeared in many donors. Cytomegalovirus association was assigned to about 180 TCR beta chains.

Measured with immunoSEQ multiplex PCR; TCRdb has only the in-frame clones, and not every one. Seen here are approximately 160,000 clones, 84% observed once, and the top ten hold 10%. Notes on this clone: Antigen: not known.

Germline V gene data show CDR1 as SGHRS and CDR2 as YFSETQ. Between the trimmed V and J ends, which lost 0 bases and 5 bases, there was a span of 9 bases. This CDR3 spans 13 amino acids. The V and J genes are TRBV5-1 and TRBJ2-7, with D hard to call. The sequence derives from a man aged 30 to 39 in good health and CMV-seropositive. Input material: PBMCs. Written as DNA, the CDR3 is TGCGCCAGCAGCTTGGACAGTATGGACGAGCAGTACTTC. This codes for CASSLDSMDEQYF. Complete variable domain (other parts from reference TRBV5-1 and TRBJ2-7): KAGVTQTPRYLIKTRGQQVTLSCSPISGHRSVSWYQQTPGQGLQFLFEYFSETQRNKGNFPGRFSGRQFSNSRSEMNVSTLELGDSALYLCASSLDSMDEQYFGPGTRLTVT.